The present T cell receptor (beta chain) was sequenced within a study of early stage breast cancer tumors. Study information: About 70% of the 16 invasive tumors were ER+, PR+ and HER2-.

Measured with immunoSEQ multiplex PCR; TCRdb has only the in-frame clones, and not every one. The table shows about 14,000 clones, with approximately 84% occurring only once. After removal of 5 bases from V and 2 bases from J, the junction contained 6 bases not matched to a gene. The CDR3 runs 16 residues. Germline V gene lookup returns CDR1 SEHNR and CDR2 FQNEAQ (reference sequence). This clone was observed a handful of times. Its antigen is unknown. General observations from the study: Compared with adjacent normal breast, tumors showed 2.5 to 3-fold denser, more clonal T cells.

The specimen was normal breast tissue next to the tumor. The TCR was taken from a person in their twenties or thirties with breast cancer. The rearrangement joins TRBV7-9 to TRBJ2-2; 9 positions agree with TRBD2. The chain's CDR3 is CASSRFSGSNTGELFF. CDR3 DNA sequence: TGTGCCAGCAGCCGTTTTAGCGGGAGTAACACCGGGGAGCTGTTTTTT. Full variable domain (outside the CDR3, taken from reference TRBV7-9 and TRBJ2-2): DTGVSQNPRHKITKRGQNVTFRCDPISEHNRLYWYRQTLGQGPEFLTYFQNEAQLEKSRLLSDRFSAERPKGSFSTLEIQRTEQGDSAMYLCASSRFSGSNTGELFFGEGSRLTVL.